These 14 T cell receptor beta chains originate from one sample sequenced in a study of blood T cells in healthy people across ages. A J-beta primer mix and a sample-barcoded 5' primer were used in a second PCR of about 7 to 12 cycles. TCRdb reprocessed the 5' RACE reads via MiXCR and lists one record per CDR3 protein. The data hold 850,000 or so distinct CDR3 sequences, with less than 35% observed a single time. The sequencing input was blood. The origin of the receptors is a woman older than 75 in good health.

There are many counts of this clonotype. The rearrangement joins TRBV5-1 to TRBJ2-3, with 7 bases that match TRBD2. The V and J ends lost 6 bases and 6 bases, in that order; junction bases with no gene match: 13. This CDR3 contains 15 residues. CDR1 SGHRS and CDR2 YFSETQ come from the germline V gene. This CDR3 reads CASTSRAGLYDTQYF. DNA for the CDR3: TGCGCCAGCACCTCTCGAGCGGGGCTATATGATACGCAGTATTTT.

At least ten counts were recorded for this clonotype. The V and J genes are TRBV7-2 and TRBJ1-6; 9 nucleotides line up with TRBD1. Trimming took 1 base from V and 9 from J; bases not matched to a gene: 10. This CDR3 region has 17 residues. Germline-derived CDR1 and CDR2 are SGHTA and FQGNSA. The DNA of the CDR3 is TGTGCCAGCAGCTTAGTAAGGACCGGGACAGGGTTTTCACCCCTCCACTTT. Its protein product is CASSLVRTGTGFSPLHF.

Ten or more counts support this clonotype. The chain links TRBV3-1 to TRBJ1-4, with D possibly TRBD1 on 6 matching bases. This CDR3 is 14 amino acids long. CDR1 is LGHDT, CDR2 YNNKEL, per germline (reference sequence). Trimming took 5 bases from V and 3 from J, leaving 10 bases between them. The CDR3: CASSLGASNEKLFF. As DNA, the CDR3 is TGTGCCAGCAGCTTGGGGGCCTCTAATGAAAAACTGTTTTTT.

This clonotype has a count of ten or more. The CDR3 protein is CAISGGTGTSEQFF. The DNA for the CDR3 is TGTGCCATCAGTGGTGGGACAGGCACCTCTGAGCAGTTCTTC. This chain connects TRBV10-3 to TRBJ2-1; 8 nucleotides align to TRBD1. Germline trimming cut 4 bases from V and 9 bases from J; bases unmatched to any gene: 8. The germline V gene has CDR1 ENHRY and CDR2 SYGVKD. This CDR3 contains 14 residues.

The chain couples TRBV20-1 to TRBJ2-3; the D is unclear. The V end lost 1 base, the J end lost 4 bases, and 27 bases lay between the germline ends. This CDR3 is 19 amino acids long. Germline V gene sequence: CDR1 DFQATT, CDR2 SNEGSKA (reference sequence). Here the CDR3 reads CSARARVPGKKVPPDTQYF. Here the CDR3 DNA reads TGCAGTGCTAGAGCAAGAGTCCCGGGCAAAAAGGTCCCACCAGATACGCAGTATTTT.

This clonotype was counted at least ten times. The chain is built from TRBV7-2 and TRBJ2-1; 7 positions match TRBD1. V trimming: 5 bases; J trimming: 7 bases; junction bases outside the gene matches: 11. Per the germline V gene, CDR1 is SGHTA and CDR2 is FQGNSA. The CDR3 spans 15 residues. CDR3 DNA sequence: TGTGCCAGCAGCGCCGGAGAGGGGGCTTGGAATGAGCAGTTCTTC. Encoded protein: CASSAGEGAWNEQFF.

This clonotype was detected many times. This sequence joins TRBV5-1 and TRBJ2-1, with D tentatively TRBD2 (6 bases). Germline CDR1 reads SGHRS; CDR2 reads YFSETQ. The CDR3 extends over 14 amino acids. V was cut by 4 bases and J by 5 bases, with 13 bases left in between. CDR3: CASSMGLLNNEQFF. CDR3 DNA sequence: TGCGCCAGCAGCATGGGACTTCTAAACAATGAGCAGTTCTTC.

V and J are TRBV5-1 and TRBJ2-5; TRBD1 is a possible D gene (6 bases). The CDR3 is 13 residues long. Trimming shortened V by 5 bases and J by 2 bases, and 10 bases separated the two germline ends. The germline CDR1 and CDR2 sequences are SGHRS and YFSETQ. CDR3 sequence reads: CASRLGGQETQYF. CDR3 coding DNA: TGCGCCAGCAGACTAGGGGGACAAGAGACCCAGTACTTC. The variable domain in full, with the rest retrieved from reference TRBV5-1 and TRBJ2-5, is KAGVTQTPRYLIKTRGQQVTLSCSPISGHRSVSWYQQTPGQGLQFLFEYFSETQRNKGNFPGRFSGRQFSNSRSEMNVSTLELGDSALYLCASRLGGQETQYFGPGTRLLVL.

There are many counts of this clonotype. The V and J genes are TRBV6-6 and TRBJ1-2; the match to TRBD1 covers 7 bases. Per germline, CDR1 MNHNY and CDR2 SVGAGI (reference sequence). This CDR3 spans 14 amino acids. Trimming cost V 5 bases and J 2 bases; bases outside gene matches: 5. The CDR3 protein is CASSDRERNYGYTF. The DNA for the CDR3 is TGTGCCAGCAGTGACAGGGAGCGGAACTATGGCTACACCTTC.

The CDR3 coding sequence is TGCGCCAGCAGCTTGGCCGGGACTAGCCCCGGGGAGCTGTTTTTT. As protein: CASSLAGTSPGELFF. The chain employs TRBV5-1 and TRBJ2-2, with TRBD2 identical over 9 bases. The length of the CDR3 is 15 residues. J was trimmed by 6 bases and V by 0 bases; bases with no gene match: 3. Per germline, CDR1 SGHRS and CDR2 YFSETQ.

This clonotype was counted once. This rearrangement joins TRBV7-2 to TRBJ2-1, with D perhaps TRBD1 (5 bases). The CDR3 covers 12 residues. Germline V gene lookup returns CDR1 SGHTA and CDR2 FQGNSA. The V and J ends lost 4 bases and 8 bases respectively, with 9 bases between them. CDR3 sequence (DNA): TGTGCCAGCAGCTATGACAGCCATGAGCAGTTCTTC. Amino acids: CASSYDSHEQFF.

This clonotype was found a few times. V usage is TRBV6-1 and J usage is TRBJ2-3; D is ambiguous. Trimming pared 4 bases from V and 6 bases from J, leaving 11 bases between. Germline V gene data show CDR1 as MNHNS and CDR2 as SASEGT. The CDR3 sequence is 13 residues long. The CDR3 region is CASSAGPQDTQYF. The CDR3 DNA follows: TGTGCCAGCAGTGCGGGCCCTCAGGATACGCAGTATTTT.

Notes on this clonotype: This may stem from a read error, because a much larger clone lies one nucleotide away. The chain joins TRBV3-1 to TRBJ2-5; D is undetermined. Trimming stripped 2 bases from V and 11 bases from J, with 12 bases between. The CDR3 runs 12 residues. Germline V gene data show CDR1 as LGHDT and CDR2 as YNNKEL (reference sequence). The chain's CDR3 is CASSQLQHEQYF. In nucleotides, the CDR3 is TGTGCCAGCAGCCAACTGCAGCATGAGCAGTACTTC.

This clonotype was counted many times. The genes are TRBV30 and TRBJ1-6, with TRBD1 identical over 7 bases. The CDR3 consists of 15 residues. V lost 2 bases, J lost 9 bases, and 10 bases stayed unmatched. CDR1 is GTSNPN, CDR2 SVGIG, per germline (reference sequence). The CDR3 loop is CAWSRQGVGGSPLHF. DNA for the CDR3: TGTGCCTGGAGTAGACAGGGCGTCGGGGGTTCACCCCTCCACTTT. The variable domain in full, completed from reference TRBV30 and TRBJ1-6, reads SQTIHQWPATLVQPVGSPLSLECTVEGTSNPNLYWYRQAAGRGLQLLFYSVGIGQISSEVPQNLSASRPQDRQFILSSKKLLLSDSGFYLCAWSRQGVGGSPLHFGNGTRLTVT.